The rows below give T cell receptor beta chains drawn from one sample of a study of blood T cells in healthy people across ages. TCRdb independently ran MiXCR on the 5' RACE reads; one entry per CDR3 protein. This table has about 290,000 distinct CDR3 sequences, less than 30% appearing once. Input material: blood. These receptors were obtained from a woman in her 70s in good health. The CDR3 runs from the conserved cysteine through the conserved F or W. Each record gives: V gene, D gene, CDR3 protein. D genes are given only for firm matches.

V: TRBV6-5
D: TRBD1
CDR3: CASSAGQGHYGYTF

V: TRBV7-2
D: .
CDR3: CASSSDIRYVFF

V: TRBV3-1
D: TRBD2
CDR3: CASSPGTSGSTDTQYF

V: TRBV12-3/TRBV12-4
D: .
CDR3: CASRWTSGPNYEQYF

V: TRBV20-1
D: .
CDR3: CSIQAWGQETQYF

V: TRBV12-3/TRBV12-4
D: .
CDR3: CASSLKGNQPQHF

V: TRBV15
D: .
CDR3: CATSRERRGSNYGYTF

V: TRBV18
D: .
CDR3: CASSPGGHEKLFF

V: TRBV28
D: .
CDR3: CASIGGTRMADEKLFF

V: TRBV29-1
D: TRBD2
CDR3: CSAQGTATRTSGTYEQYF

V: TRBV5-1
D: .
CDR3: CANSLGGGNYGYTF

V: TRBV11-2
D: TRBD1
CDR3: CASSQSGGTGVEKLFF

V: TRBV3-1
D: .
CDR3: CASSHRRVDGQETQYF

V: TRBV29-1
D: TRBD2
CDR3: CSVETSGDGQYF

V: TRBV20-1
D: TRBD1
CDR3: CSAIGTGVETQYF

V: TRBV18
D: TRBD2
CDR3: CASSPQSGGEAKNIQYF

V: TRBV29-1
D: .
CDR3: CSVERGSYEQYF

V: TRBV12-3/TRBV12-4
D: .
CDR3: CASSDLSYNEKLFF

V: TRBV2
D: TRBD1
CDR3: CASRIGDRGRNGYTF

V: TRBV24-1
D: .
CDR3: CATSDPGRTDTQYF

V: TRBV6-1
D: TRBD2
CDR3: CASSEGGLAGVSDEQFF

V: TRBV25-1
D: .
CDR3: CAISPDTSANEQFF

V: TRBV11-1
D: .
CDR3: CASSLRSNEKLFF

V: TRBV21-1
D: .
CDR3: CASSRRELAKNIQYF

V: TRBV7-9
D: .
CDR3: CASSLLGISNEKLFF

V: TRBV2
D: .
CDR3: CASKGSQEGTQYF

V: TRBV5-1
D: TRBD2
CDR3: CASSSMGLDHFSYNEQFF

V: TRBV20-1
D: .
CDR3: CSARVNGYEQYF

V: TRBV19
D: TRBD2
CDR3: CASSIGRTSGAYNEQFF

V: TRBV9
D: .
CDR3: CASSVNSLATDTQYF

V: TRBV20-1
D: .
CDR3: CSAREGMILGLNYGYTF

V: TRBV7-3
D: TRBD2
CDR3: CASSRLAGNTETQYF

V: TRBV7-9
D: TRBD1
CDR3: CTSSWDRATGELFF

V: TRBV24-1
D: .
CDR3: CAASDPGSGANVLTF

V: TRBV6-2/TRBV6-3
D: TRBD2
CDR3: CASRTGLALAKNIQYF

V: TRBV5-1
D: TRBD1
CDR3: CASRRDRAYTGELFF

V: TRBV12-3/TRBV12-4
D: .
CDR3: CASSFKQRQETQYF

V: TRBV7-6
D: .
CDR3: CASSPEWGGLETQYF

V: TRBV4-1
D: .
CDR3: CASTRGPMNTEAFF

V: TRBV3-1
D: TRBD2
CDR3: CASSQDGGRRETQYF

V: TRBV6-1
D: TRBD1
CDR3: CASRSRQGKGYNEQFF

V: TRBV12-3/TRBV12-4
D: .
CDR3: CASSRAGSSYNEQFF

V: TRBV15
D: .
CDR3: CATSRVPGQWEYF

V: TRBV27
D: TRBD1
CDR3: CATKTGEGNTEAFF

V: TRBV10-3
D: .
CDR3: CAIGPAGETQYF

V: TRBV28
D: .
CDR3: CASRQSRDTQYF

V: TRBV29-1
D: .
CDR3: CSVEDGGVLAKNIQYF

V: TRBV7-9
D: TRBD1
CDR3: CASSLIQGAHTEAFF

V: TRBV20-1
D: TRBD2
CDR3: CSADRTSGEQYF

V: TRBV6-5
D: .
CDR3: CASSYPQGAQYF

V: TRBV6-6
D: .
CDR3: CASDRKGGTGNTIYF

V: TRBV14
D: .
CDR3: CASSQEGQFSYNEQFF

V: TRBV20-1
D: TRBD2
CDR3: CSARDSGLAGRETQYF

V: TRBV7-9
D: TRBD1
CDR3: CASSLADREAYNYGYTF